Below are 5 T cell receptor beta chains sequenced from a single sample in a study of T cell responses to AZD1222 COVID-19 vaccine (TCRdb year 2021). The time point label here, explained by the study, means: about 28 days (+/-7) after the second vaccine dose. Receptor amplification or capture employed the immunoSEQ multiplex PCR assay. TCRdb took over this immuneACCESS table, retaining in-frame rearrangements with V and J assigned. Such tables are incomplete; in checked studies, under half of the missing clones stem from an unresolved V gene, and the remainder is unexplained. The sample records approximately 150,000 clones, 91% of which are singletons. The biggest ten clones account for roughly 3.8% of the sample. The sequencing here drew on peripheral blood, taken 28 days after the second AZD1222 dose. All receptors derive from an adult who received the AZD1222 COVID-19 vaccine.

The chain has TRBV4-2 and TRBJ1-6, with TRBD1 as a possible D gene (6 bases). Trimming cost V 0 bases and J 7 bases, with 16 bases left between them. Germline lookup yields CDR1 LGHNA and CDR2 YNFKEQ. The CDR3 is made up of 17 amino acids. DNA for the CDR3: TGTGCCAGCAGCCAAGACCCCGAAAGGACAGCGAATTCACCCCTCCACTTT. The encoded protein is CASSQDPERTANSPLHF.

This chain uses TRBV4-3 with TRBJ1-2, with D tentatively TRBD1 (5 bases). The CDR3 consists of 13 residues. Germline lookup yields CDR1 LGHNA and CDR2 YSLEER. Trimming pared 0 bases from V and 8 bases from J, leaving 10 bases between. The CDR3 DNA follows: TGCGCCAGCAGCCAAGATTTCGGGGACGGCTACACCTTC. Amino acids: CASSQDFGDGYTF.

V usage is TRBV30 and J usage is TRBJ2-6, with 7 bases identical to TRBD1. The CDR3 extends over 15 amino acids. V dropped 2 bases and J dropped 2; count of bases not matched to a gene: 3. CDR1 is GTSNPN and CDR2 is SVGIG in the germline V gene (reference sequence). The CDR3 DNA reads TGTGCCTGGAGTCCAGGGGGTGCTGGGGCCAACGTCCTGACTTTC. Its translation is CAWSPGGAGANVLTF.

The chain links TRBV15 to TRBJ2-3, with 12 bases fitting TRBD1. Trimming at V came to 1 base and at J to 0 bases, leaving 5 bases not matched to a gene. Germline loops: CDR1 LNHNV, CDR2 YYDKDF (reference sequence). This CDR3 has 18 amino acids. CDR3 sequence: CATSRAGTGGLSTDTQYF. As DNA, the CDR3 is TGTGCCACCAGCAGAGCAGGGACAGGGGGCTTGAGCACAGATACGCAGTATTTT.

The chain is built from TRBV3-1 (or the pseudogene TRBV3-2) and TRBJ2-1; TRBD1 agrees at 7 bases. The V segment lost 0 bases and the J segment 8 bases; nucleotides outside the gene matches: 7. Germline V gene sequence: CDR1 LGHDT, CDR2 YNNKEL (reference sequence). The CDR3 has 15 amino acids. The CDR3 loop is CASSQDRGGWDEQFF. CDR3 sequence (DNA): TGTGCCAGCAGCCAAGATAGAGGGGGCTGGGATGAGCAGTTCTTC.